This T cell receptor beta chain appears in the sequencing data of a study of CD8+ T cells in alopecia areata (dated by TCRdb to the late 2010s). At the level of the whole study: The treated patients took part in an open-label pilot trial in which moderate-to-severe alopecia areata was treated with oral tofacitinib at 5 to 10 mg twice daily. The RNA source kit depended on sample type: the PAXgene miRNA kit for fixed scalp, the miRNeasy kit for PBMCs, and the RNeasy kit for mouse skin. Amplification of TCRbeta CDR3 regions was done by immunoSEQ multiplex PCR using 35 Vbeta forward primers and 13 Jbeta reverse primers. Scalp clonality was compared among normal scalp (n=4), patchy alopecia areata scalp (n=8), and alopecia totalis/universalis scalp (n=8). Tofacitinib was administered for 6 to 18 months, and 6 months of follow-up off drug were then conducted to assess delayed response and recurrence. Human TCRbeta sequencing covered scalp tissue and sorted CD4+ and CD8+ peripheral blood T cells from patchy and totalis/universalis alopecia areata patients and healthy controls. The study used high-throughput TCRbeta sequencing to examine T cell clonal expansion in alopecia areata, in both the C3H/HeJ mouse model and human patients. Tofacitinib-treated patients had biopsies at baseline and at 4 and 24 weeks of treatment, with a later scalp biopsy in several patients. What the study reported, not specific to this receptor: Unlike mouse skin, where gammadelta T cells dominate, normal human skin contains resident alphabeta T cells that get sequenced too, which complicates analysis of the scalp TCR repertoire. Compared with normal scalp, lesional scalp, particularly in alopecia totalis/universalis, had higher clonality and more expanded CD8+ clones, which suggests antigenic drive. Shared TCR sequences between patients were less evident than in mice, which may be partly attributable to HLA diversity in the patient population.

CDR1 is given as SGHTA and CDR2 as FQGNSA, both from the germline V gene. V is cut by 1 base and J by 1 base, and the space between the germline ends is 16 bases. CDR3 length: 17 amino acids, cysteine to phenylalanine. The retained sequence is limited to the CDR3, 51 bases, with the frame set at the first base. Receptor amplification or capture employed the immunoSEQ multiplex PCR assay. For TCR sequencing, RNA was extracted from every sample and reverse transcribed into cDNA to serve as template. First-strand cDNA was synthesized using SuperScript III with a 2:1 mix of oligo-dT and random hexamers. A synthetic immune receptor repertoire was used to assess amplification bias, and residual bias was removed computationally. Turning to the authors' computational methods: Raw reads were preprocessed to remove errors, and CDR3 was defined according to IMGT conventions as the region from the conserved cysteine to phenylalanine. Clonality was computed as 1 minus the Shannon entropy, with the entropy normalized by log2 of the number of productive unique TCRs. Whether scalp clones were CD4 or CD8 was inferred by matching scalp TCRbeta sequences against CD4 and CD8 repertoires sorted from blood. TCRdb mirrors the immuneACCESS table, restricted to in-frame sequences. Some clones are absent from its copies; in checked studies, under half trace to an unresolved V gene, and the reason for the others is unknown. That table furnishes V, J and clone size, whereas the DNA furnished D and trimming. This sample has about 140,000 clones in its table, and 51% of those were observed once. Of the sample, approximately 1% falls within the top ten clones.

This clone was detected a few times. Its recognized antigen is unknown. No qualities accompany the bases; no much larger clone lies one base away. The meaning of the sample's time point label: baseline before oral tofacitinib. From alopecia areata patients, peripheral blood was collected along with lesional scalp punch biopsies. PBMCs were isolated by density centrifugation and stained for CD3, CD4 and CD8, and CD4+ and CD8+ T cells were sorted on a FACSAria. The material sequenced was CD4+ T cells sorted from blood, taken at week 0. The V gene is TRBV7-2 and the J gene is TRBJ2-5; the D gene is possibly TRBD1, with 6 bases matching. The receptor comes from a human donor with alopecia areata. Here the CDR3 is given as CASSLGGGPTAQETQYF. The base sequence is TGTGCCAGCAGCTTAGGAGGGGGACCCACTGCCCAAGAGACCCAGTACTTC.